The 16 T cell receptor beta chains in this list originate from one sample, sequenced in a study of blood T cell repertoires in COVID-19. TCRdb keeps only in-frame clones here, not all; method: immunoSEQ multiplex PCR. The repertoire holds about 82,000 clones, with about 80% as singletons. The specimen was peripheral blood. Receptor source: a woman in her thirties or forties with active or convalescent COVID-19.

The table lists this clone with a few counts. This sequence joins TRBV7-2 and TRBJ2-1; D uncertain. The CDR3 is 12 amino acids. V gave up 5 bases and J gave up 1 base, with 3 bases separating them. Germline V CDR1 and CDR2: SGHTA, FQGNSA. In DNA, the CDR3 is TGTGCCAGCAGCCAGTCCTACAATGAGCAGTTCTTC. Translation gives CASSQSYNEQFF.

Details on this clone: This sample includes further DNA sequences coding for the same CDR3. V gene TRBV7-3 combines with J gene TRBJ1-5; 7 bases align to TRBD1. V lost 2 bases to trimming and J lost 4 bases; unmatched junction nucleotides: 5. Germline assignment: CDR1 SGHTA and CDR2 FQGTGA. The CDR3 extends over 15 amino acids. CDR3 nucleotides: TGTGCCAGCAGCTTAGAAGGGGGCAGGAATCAGCCCCAGCATTTT. Protein: CASSLEGGRNQPQHF.

The J gene is TRBJ2-5, the V gene TRBV18; 9 nucleotides agree with TRBD2. CDR1 is KGHSH and CDR2 is LQKENI in the germline V gene. The V gene end was trimmed by 0 bases and the J gene end by 3 bases; junction bases not matched to a gene: 2. CDR3 length equals 15 residues. In DNA, the CDR3 is TGTGCCAGCTCACCACCTTCTAGCGGGGAAGAGACCCAGTACTTC. Translating it yields CASSPPSSGEETQYF.

The chain couples TRBV7-8 to TRBJ2-7; D perhaps matches TRBD2 (5 bases). Looked up from germline, CDR1 is SGHVS and CDR2 is FQNEAQ. This CDR3 is built from 14 residues. The V and J ends lost 6 bases and 0 bases respectively, with 12 bases between them. In nucleotides, the CDR3 is TGTGCCAGCAGTACGCCGGGGATCTCCTACGAGCAGTACTTC. Protein: CASSTPGISYEQYF.

The chain couples TRBV19 to TRBJ1-2; 9 bases map to TRBD1. The CDR3 runs to 13 residues. The trim removed 4 bases at V and 7 bases at J, leaving 4 bases unmatched. Germline CDR1 and CDR2: LNHDA and SQIVND (reference sequence). CDR3 region: CASSTQGALGYTF. CDR3 bases: TGTGCCAGTAGTACACAGGGGGCTCTTGGCTACACCTTC.

The sample holds one count of this clone. V is TRBV18 and J is TRBJ2-7, with 10 bases matching TRBD1. Germline assignment: CDR1 KGHSH and CDR2 LQKENI. There are 15 residues in the CDR3. After removal of 3 bases from V and 6 bases from J, the junction contained 8 bases not matched to a gene. The CDR3 sequence is CASSPSETGGGEQYF. The DNA of the CDR3 is TGTGCCAGCTCACCTTCGGAGACAGGGGGCGGCGAGCAGTACTTC.

In DNA form, the CDR3 reads TGTGCCAGTAGTATGGGCAGGGATGAAAAACTGTTTTTT. It is translated as CASSMGRDEKLFF. This chain connects TRBV19 to TRBJ1-4; TRBD1 might be the D (5 bases). The CDR3 extends over 13 amino acids. Germline CDR1 LNHDA, CDR2 SQIVND (reference sequence). V was cut by 3 bases and J by 6 bases, with 8 bases left in between.

The rearrangement uses TRBV28 and TRBJ1-4, with 10 bases that match TRBD1. This CDR3 contains 15 residues. Losses at the gene ends were 4 bases for V and 6 bases for J; bases not matched to a gene: 5. The germline gives CDR1 MDHEN, CDR2 SYDVKM. The CDR3 reads CASSYGQGGDEKLFF. CDR3 bases: TGTGCCAGCAGTTACGGACAGGGGGGGGATGAAAAACTGTTTTTT.

This clone was detected a few times. As DNA, the CDR3 is TGTGCCAGTAGTTGGGCAGGGGCCTACGAGCAGTACTTC. Protein: CASSWAGAYEQYF. The chain couples TRBV19 to TRBJ2-7, with D possibly TRBD1 on 6 matching bases. This CDR3 has 13 amino acids. In germline, CDR1 is LNHDA, CDR2 SQIVND (reference sequence). V was pared by 5 bases and J by 2 bases, with 10 bases between.

This clone turned up a few times. The chain is built from TRBV2 and TRBJ1-2; unclear D gene. V was clipped by 2 bases and J by 6 bases, with 10 bases between them. Germline loops: CDR1 SNHLY, CDR2 FYNNEI. The CDR3 has 13 residues. CDR3 nucleotides: TGTGCCAGCAGTGAAACGGGGAGGAATGGCTACACCTTC. Amino acid sequence: CASSETGRNGYTF.

The J gene is TRBJ2-5, the V gene TRBV5-1, with a possible D match to TRBD1 (6 bases). Trimming stripped 4 bases from V and 2 bases from J, with 15 bases between. The CDR3 contains 15 residues. CDR1 and CDR2 (germline): SGHRS, YFSETQ. The CDR3 sequence is CASSPRQVTQETQYF. CDR3 DNA: TGCGCCAGCAGCCCAAGACAGGTTACTCAAGAGACCCAGTACTTC. Based on the CDR3 plus reference TRBV5-1 and TRBJ2-5, the full variable domain is KAGVTQTPRYLIKTRGQQVTLSCSPISGHRSVSWYQQTPGQGLQFLFEYFSETQRNKGNFPGRFSGRQFSNSRSEMNVSTLELGDSALYLCASSPRQVTQETQYFGPGTRLLVL.

In regard to this clone: At one end the junction does not follow the germline gene, possibly because of a read error. This chain joins TRBV4-2 and TRBJ2-5; weak D call: TRBD1 (5 bases). Germline V gene data show CDR1 as LGHNA and CDR2 as YNFKEQ. This CDR3 has 16 amino acids. CDR3 sequence: CASSQGRQPDQETQYF. Written as DNA, the CDR3 is TGTGCCAGCAGCCAAGGGCGACAGCCTGACCAGGAGACCCAGTACTTC.

J is TRBJ2-5 and V is TRBV18, with 8 bases fitting TRBD1. The CDR3 runs to 14 residues. In germline, CDR1 is KGHSH, CDR2 LQKENI. Losses at the gene ends were 1 base for V and 5 bases for J; bases not matched to a gene: 3. Here the CDR3 reads CASSPQHRGETQYF. DNA of the CDR3: TGTGCCAGCTCACCACAGCACAGGGGGGAGACCCAGTACTTC. The whole variable domain, filled in from reference TRBV18 and TRBJ2-5, reads NAGVMQNPRHLVRRRGQEARLRCSPMKGHSHVYWYRQLPEEGLKFMVYLQKENIIDESGMPKERFSAEFPKEGPSILRIQQVVRGDSAAYFCASSPQHRGETQYFGPGTRLLVL.

The chain links TRBV10-3 to TRBJ1-2; 7 bases map to TRBD1. Germline V CDR1 and CDR2: ENHRY, SYGVKD. V shed 6 bases and J 6 bases; nucleotides not matched to a gene: 16. There are 16 residues in the CDR3. The chain's CDR3 is CAISLNLAGGIHGYTF. The CDR3 bases are TGTGCCATCAGCTTGAACCTGGCAGGGGGTATCCATGGCTACACCTTC.

The chain links TRBV6-2 or TRBV6-3 to TRBJ1-6, with D maybe TRBD1 (6 bases). This CDR3 contains 15 residues. V lost 3 bases and J lost 7, with 13 bases in between. Germline V gives CDR1 MNHEY, CDR2 SVGEGT. CDR3 coding DNA: TGTGCCAGCAGTTATTGGGGGCGTTGGAATTCACCCCTCCACTTT. This codes for CASSYWGRWNSPLHF.

This rearrangement joins TRBV4-1 to TRBJ1-1; 7 bases align to TRBD1. CDR3 size: 16 residues. The germline CDR1 and CDR2 sequences are MGHRA and YSYEKL. V gave up 0 bases and J gave up 4 bases; unmatched junction bases: 8. The CDR3 sequence is CASSQDQGGWGTEAFF. DNA of the CDR3: TGCGCCAGCAGCCAAGATCAGGGGGGATGGGGCACTGAAGCTTTCTTT.